One and the same sample provided the 31 T cell receptor beta chains below, sequenced in a study of blood T cell repertoires in COVID-19. Only in-frame clones appear in the TCRdb table, and some are missing; sequencing was by immunoSEQ multiplex PCR. Of about 59,000 clones in the sample, over 75% are singletons; the top ten hold about 5.1%. What was sequenced was peripheral blood. These receptors originate from a man aged 80 or over in a cohort sampled during active COVID-19.

V gene TRBV5-6 combines with J gene TRBJ2-5; D is perhaps TRBD2 (6 bases). Trimming took off 7 bases at V and 3 bases at J, with 13 bases between the two ends. The CDR3 covers 13 residues. CDR1 is SGHDT and CDR2 is YYEEEE in the germline V gene. Written as DNA, the CDR3 is TGTGCCAGCTCAATAGGGAGGAAAGAGACCCAGTACTTC. It codes for CASSIGRKETQYF.

The CDR3, as DNA: TGCGCCAGCAGCGACAGCGGGGGGGCGTCCTACAATGAGCAGTTCTTC. Its protein is CASSDSGGASYNEQFF. The gene calls are TRBV5-1 and TRBJ2-1, with 10 bases that match TRBD2. V lost 4 bases to trimming and J lost 1 base; unmatched junction nucleotides: 5. CDR1 and CDR2 (germline): SGHRS, YFSETQ. This CDR3 has 16 residues.

This chain connects TRBV9 to TRBJ2-3; D is possibly TRBD2 (6 bases). Germline CDR1 and CDR2: SGDLS and YYNGEE. Trimming cost V 0 bases and J 0 bases, with 14 bases left between them. The CDR3 contains 17 residues. This CDR3 is CASSVGGTAMSTDTQYF. As DNA, the CDR3 is TGTGCCAGCAGCGTAGGTGGGACTGCTATGAGCACAGATACGCAGTATTTT.

The chain is built from TRBV11-2 and TRBJ2-1; 7 nucleotides match TRBD1. Germline values: CDR1 SGHAT, CDR2 FQNNGV. CDR3 length: 15 amino acids. V gave up 2 bases and J gave up 4 bases; unmatched junction bases: 5. Here the CDR3 DNA reads TGTGCCAGCAGCTTAAGCAGGGGGTTTTACAATGAGCAGTTCTTC. Protein sequence: CASSLSRGFYNEQFF.

The chain is built from TRBV30 and TRBJ2-7; TRBD1 agrees at 11 bases. The germline gives CDR1 GTSNPN, CDR2 SVGIG (reference sequence). The CDR3 loop spans 15 amino acids. V trimming: 3 bases; J trimming: 6 bases; junction bases outside the gene matches: 10. The CDR3 DNA reads TGTGCCTGGAGCCGCGGGACAGGGGGTTTCTCCGAGCAGTACTTC. This sequence encodes CAWSRGTGGFSEQYF. Drawing the rest from reference TRBV30 and TRBJ2-7, the complete variable domain is SQTIHQWPATLVQPVGSPLSLECTVEGTSNPNLYWYRQAAGRGLQLLFYSVGIGQISSEVPQNLSASRPQDRQFILSSKKLLLSDSGFYLCAWSRGTGGFSEQYFGPGTRLTVT.

Comments on this clone: Other DNA sequences in this specimen translate into the identical CDR3. This sequence joins TRBV18 and TRBJ2-3, with D unresolved. The CDR3 is 13 residues long. The germline V gene encodes CDR1 KGHSH and CDR2 LQKENI. V gave up 3 bases and J gave up 0 bases, with 4 bases separating them. CDR3 bases: TGTGCCAGCTCACCCCCTAGCACAGATACGCAGTATTTT. It codes for CASSPPSTDTQYF. The variable domain in full, completed from reference TRBV18 and TRBJ2-3, reads NAGVMQNPRHLVRRRGQEARLRCSPMKGHSHVYWYRQLPEEGLKFMVYLQKENIIDESGMPKERFSAEFPKEGPSILRIQQVVRGDSAAYFCASSPPSTDTQYFGPGTRLTVL.

The chain has TRBV2 and TRBJ2-5; perhaps TRBD1 as D (7 bases). Germline lookup yields CDR1 SNHLY and CDR2 FYNNEI. The CDR3 has 15 amino acids. Trimming cost V 6 bases and J 5 bases, with 19 bases left between them. The CDR3 nucleotides read TGTGCCAGCAGACGTAACCAGGGGGGTGGGGAGACCCAGTACTTC. Residues: CASRRNQGGGETQYF.

The V and J genes are TRBV6-5 and TRBJ1-6, with D perhaps TRBD1 (5 bases). Germline V gene data show CDR1 as MNHEY and CDR2 as SVGAGI. This CDR3 region has 14 residues. Between the trimmed V and J ends, which lost 6 bases and 2 bases, there was a span of 8 bases. DNA of the CDR3: TGTGCCAGCAGCCGGACACCCTATAATTCACCCCTCCACTTT. Translating it yields CASSRTPYNSPLHF.

This clone was counted once. The V call is TRBV18, the J call TRBJ1-1, with 9 positions matching TRBD1. V gave up 2 bases and J gave up 1 base; unmatched junction bases: 5. The CDR3 covers 16 residues. Looked up from germline, CDR1 is KGHSH and CDR2 is LQKENI. DNA for the CDR3: TGTGCCAGCTCACCAGGGACAGGGATGGCGAACACTGAAGCTTTCTTT. Protein product: CASSPGTGMANTEAFF.

The V and J genes are TRBV5-6 and TRBJ1-6; unclear D gene. This CDR3 has 14 residues. Germline V gives CDR1 SGHDT, CDR2 YYEEEE. The ends were cut back, 1 base at V and 7 bases at J, with 9 bases in the middle. The CDR3 spells CASSLREGNSPLHF. In nucleotides, the CDR3 is TGTGCCAGCAGCTTGCGGGAAGGGAATTCACCCCTCCACTTT.

The rearrangement links TRBV18 to TRBJ1-3; 7 nucleotides align to TRBD1. The CDR3 sequence is 14 residues long. CDR1 is KGHSH, CDR2 LQKENI, per germline. With V trimmed by 3 bases and J by 4 bases, 3 bases remained unmatched. The CDR3 sequence: CASSPDRAGNTIYF. Written as DNA, the CDR3 is TGTGCCAGCTCACCCGACAGGGCCGGAAACACCATATATTTT.

In this sample, this clone turned up a few times. The genes are TRBV5-1 and TRBJ1-3; a weak D match, TRBD1 (5 bases). The germline CDR1 and CDR2 sequences are SGHRS and YFSETQ. CDR3 length equals 16 residues. The V gene lost 1 base and the J gene lost 0 bases, with 11 bases spanning the gap. The CDR3 sequence is CASSLTGPYSGNTIYF. The CDR3 bases are TGCGCCAGCAGCTTGACAGGCCCTTACTCTGGAAACACCATATATTTT.

This clone was seen once. The CDR3 here is CAWSRTSGGAYQTQYF. The DNA of the CDR3 is TGTGCCTGGAGTAGGACTAGCGGGGGGGCCTACCAGACCCAGTACTTC. The chain joins TRBV30 to TRBJ2-5, with 15 bases that match TRBD2. Germline CDR1 reads GTSNPN; CDR2 reads SVGIG (reference sequence). J lost 6 bases, V lost 2 bases, and 7 bases had no gene match. This CDR3 comprises 16 residues.

The V call is TRBV27, the J call TRBJ2-2; 10 positions agree with TRBD1. CDR1 MNHEY and CDR2 SMNVEV come from the germline V gene (reference sequence). Trimming at V came to 4 bases and at J to 7 bases, leaving 3 bases not matched to a gene. This CDR3 spans 14 amino acids. The CDR3 loop reads CASSWDRGSGELFF. Here the CDR3 DNA reads TGTGCCAGCAGTTGGGACAGGGGAAGCGGGGAGCTGTTTTTT.

This clone was picked up a small number of times. The J gene is TRBJ1-5, the V gene TRBV19, with D tentatively TRBD1 (6 bases). Trimming removed 4 bases at V and 5 bases at J, with 15 bases between. The CDR3 runs 15 residues. Germline V gene data show CDR1 as LNHDA and CDR2 as SQIVND (reference sequence). The CDR3 region is CASSTKRDIYQPQHF. The CDR3 DNA reads as TGTGCCAGTAGTACTAAACGGGACATTTATCAGCCCCAGCATTTT.

The CDR3 loop reads CASSLTSGGSTDTQYF. The CDR3 nucleotides are TGTGCCAGCAGTTTAACTAGCGGGGGGAGCACAGATACGCAGTATTTT. The rearrangement uses TRBV27 and TRBJ2-3, with 12 bases matching TRBD2. CDR3 length: 16 residues. The J segment lost 0 bases and the V segment lost 2 bases, leaving 0 bases of the junction unmatched. Germline lookup yields CDR1 MNHEY and CDR2 SMNVEV (reference sequence).

This sequence joins TRBV9 and TRBJ2-5; a possible D gene is TRBD1 (6 bases). The CDR3 covers 14 residues. Germline V lookup: CDR1 SGDLS, CDR2 YYNGEE. Trimming shortened V by 4 bases and J by 5 bases, and 15 bases separated the two germline ends. CDR3 loop: CASSSSGVGETQYF. DNA of the CDR3: TGTGCCAGCAGCTCCTCAGGGGTAGGGGAGACCCAGTACTTC.

The chain couples TRBV7-2 to TRBJ2-3; TRBD1 might be the D (6 bases). There are 16 residues in the CDR3. Germline lookup yields CDR1 SGHTA and CDR2 FQGNSA. V was trimmed by 5 bases and J by 4 bases, leaving 19 bases between them. This chain's CDR3 is CASSQLGRGSADTQYF. CDR3 coding DNA: TGTGCCAGCAGCCAATTGGGCAGGGGTAGCGCAGATACGCAGTATTTT. Drawing the rest from reference TRBV7-2 and TRBJ2-3, the complete variable domain is GAGVSQSPSNKVTEKGKDVELRCDPISGHTALYWYRQSLGQGLEFLIYFQGNSAPDKSGLPSDRFSAERTGGSVSTLTIQRTQQEDSAVYLCASSQLGRGSADTQYFGPGTRLTVL.

This clone has more than one count but fewer than ten. The rearrangement uses TRBV5-1 and TRBJ1-5; D unresolved. Trimming removed 0 bases at V and 2 bases at J, with 3 bases between. Germline V lookup: CDR1 SGHRS, CDR2 YFSETQ. The CDR3 is made up of 13 amino acids. DNA of the CDR3: TGCGCCAGCAGCTTGGCGGGCAATCAGCCCCAGCATTTT. It specifies CASSLAGNQPQHF.

The V and J genes are TRBV5-4 and TRBJ2-2, with TRBD1 matching over 9 bases. Trimming cost V 1 base and J 2 bases; bases outside gene matches: 6. The CDR3 sequence is 17 residues long. Germline CDR1 reads SGHNT; CDR2 reads YYREEE (reference sequence). The CDR3: CASSLQTGGANTGELFF. In nucleotides, the CDR3 is TGTGCCAGCAGCTTGCAAACAGGGGGCGCAAACACCGGGGAGCTGTTTTTT. Full variable domain (outside the CDR3, taken from reference TRBV5-4 and TRBJ2-2): ETGVTQSPTHLIKTRGQQVTLRCSSQSGHNTVSWYQQALGQGPQFIFQYYREEENGRGNFPPRFSGLQFPNYSSELNVNALELDDSALYLCASSLQTGGANTGELFFGEGSRLTVL.

The CDR3 loop is CASSLDFSTDTQYF. The CDR3 nucleotides read TGTGCCAGTAGCCTGGACTTTTCCACAGATACGCAGTATTTT. The J gene is TRBJ2-3, the V gene TRBV19; D possibly corresponds to TRBD2 (5 bases). The CDR3 has 14 amino acids. Trimming took off 6 bases at V and 2 bases at J, with 12 bases between the two ends. CDR1 is LNHDA, CDR2 SQIVND, per germline (reference sequence).

The V and J genes are TRBV19 and TRBJ1-1, with 9 nucleotides matching TRBD1. From germline, CDR1 is LNHDA and CDR2 SQIVND (reference sequence). The CDR3 length is 15 residues. V trimming: 7 bases; J trimming: 4 bases; junction bases outside the gene matches: 10. The CDR3 sequence: CASTPQGAGFTEAFF. CDR3 DNA: TGTGCCAGTACCCCACAGGGGGCGGGATTCACTGAAGCTTTCTTT.

V and J are TRBV5-6 and TRBJ2-7, with 9 bases identical to TRBD1. Trimming at V came to 1 base and at J to 3 bases, leaving 14 bases not matched to a gene. There are 18 residues in the CDR3. CDR1 is SGHDT and CDR2 is YYEEEE in the germline V gene. CDR3 protein: CASSLLGTGNKAGYEQYF. CDR3 in DNA: TGTGCCAGCAGCTTGCTGGGGACAGGGAATAAGGCCGGCTACGAGCAGTACTTC.

The chain is built from TRBV19 and TRBJ1-5; 9 nucleotides agree with TRBD1. Trimming at V came to 5 bases and at J to 1 base, leaving 9 bases not matched to a gene. CDR1 is LNHDA and CDR2 is SQIVND in the germline V gene (reference sequence). The CDR3 length is 17 residues. CDR3 DNA: TGTGCCAGTAGTGCGGACAGGGGTGGTCAAAGCAATCAGCCCCAGCATTTT. Its protein product is CASSADRGGQSNQPQHF.

CDR3 sequence (DNA): TGCGCCAGCAGCGCCTCTCGGGGAAATCTAGTCACTGAAGCTTTCTTT. Protein product: CASSASRGNLVTEAFF. The chain is built from TRBV5-1 and TRBJ1-1, with D hard to call. Trimming pared 4 bases from V and 4 bases from J, leaving 20 bases between. The CDR3 is 16 residues long. Germline V lookup: CDR1 SGHRS, CDR2 YFSETQ.

This chain links TRBV30 with TRBJ1-2; D ambiguous. The CDR3 is 13 amino acids. Germline V gives CDR1 GTSNPN, CDR2 SVGIG (reference sequence). With 0 bases removed from V and 7 bases from J, the gap between germline ends came to 12 bases. CDR3 sequence reads: CAWSVPPSGGYTF. The CDR3 nucleotides are TGTGCCTGGAGTGTCCCCCCTTCGGGTGGCTACACCTTC.

The chain employs TRBV5-8 and TRBJ1-1; 9 bases align to TRBD1. J lost 9 bases, V lost 1 base, and 4 bases had no gene match. Germline V lookup: CDR1 SGHTS, CDR2 YDEGEE. The CDR3 sequence is 13 residues long. This CDR3 reads CASSLTDRGKAFF. The CDR3, as DNA: TGTGCCAGCAGCTTGACAGACAGGGGGAAAGCTTTCTTT.

The V and J genes are TRBV30 and TRBJ1-3; no clear D. The CDR3 covers 13 residues. Germline V gene lookup returns CDR1 GTSNPN and CDR2 SVGIG (reference sequence). Between the trimmed V and J ends, which lost 2 bases and 0 bases, there was a span of 5 bases. Here the CDR3 DNA reads TGTGCCTGGAGTCAGTACTCTGGAAACACCATATATTTT. This sequence encodes CAWSQYSGNTIYF.

The chain combines TRBV7-2 with TRBJ1-4; 7 nucleotides align to TRBD1. The CDR3 sequence is 18 residues long. CDR1 is SGHTA, CDR2 FQGNSA, per germline. V was clipped by 1 base and J by 3 bases; unmatched bases: 11. The CDR3 sequence is CASSLELGQGVANEKLFF. In DNA, the CDR3 is TGTGCCAGCAGCTTAGAACTTGGGCAGGGGGTAGCTAATGAAAAACTGTTTTTT.

This clone was detected once. This chain links TRBV9 with TRBJ1-2, with D possibly TRBD1 on 5 matching bases. The CDR3 runs 15 residues. The germline gives CDR1 SGDLS, CDR2 YYNGEE. V lost 0 bases and J lost 5, with 14 bases in between. The CDR3 coding sequence is TGTGCCAGCAGCGTAGAATCGGGGGTAGAGTATGGCTACACCTTC. Translation gives CASSVESGVEYGYTF.

The chain uses TRBV5-6 and TRBJ2-7; TRBD1 agrees at 8 bases. The V and J ends lost 4 bases and 3 bases, in that order; junction bases with no gene match: 9. CDR3 length: 15 amino acids. Germline V gene lookup returns CDR1 SGHDT and CDR2 YYEEEE. The DNA for the CDR3 is TGTGCCAGCAGCGTACGGACAGGGTGGGGCTACGAGCAGTACTTC. Translating gives CASSVRTGWGYEQYF.